This is a list of T cell receptor beta chains from one sample in a study of T cell responses to AZD1222 COVID-19 vaccine. Libraries were prepared by immunoSEQ multiplex PCR; TCRdb keeps only in-frame clonotypes and omits some of them. The data show 150,000 to 200,000 clones, around 90% seen once. Sequencing used peripheral blood, obtained on day 0 of AZD1222 vaccination. The source of these receptors is an adult in good health. The CDR3 runs from the conserved cysteine through the conserved F or W. D genes are given only for firm matches. Expanded clones get a size class; other rows say once, few or many, or leave the size out.

>-|TRBJ2-2|-|TRBV24-1
CATRDGLLGELFF
TGTGCCACCAGGGACGGCCTTCTCGGGGAGCTGTTTTTT
>-|TRBJ2-2|-|TRBV5-1
CASSLLGELFF
TGCGCCAGCAGCCTACTCGGGGAGCTGTTTTTT
>-|TRBJ1-5|-|TRBV6-5
CASSGGGSNQPQHF
TGTGCCAGCAGCGGGGGCGGTAGCAATCAGCCCCAGCATTTT
>TRBD2|TRBJ2-1|-|TRBV2
CASSARGGGSSYNEQFF
TGTGCCAGCAGCGCGCGGGGGGGCGGAAGCTCCTACAATGAGCAGTTCTTC
>TRBD2|TRBJ2-2|-|TRBV2
CASSVPTGGPETGELFF
TGTGCCAGCAGTGTGCCCACGGGAGGGCCGGAAACCGGGGAGCTGTTTTTT
>TRBD1|TRBJ2-1|few|TRBV24-1
CATRGQGYEQFF
TGTGCCACCCGAGGACAGGGGTATGAGCAGTTCTTC
>TRBD2|TRBJ2-1|once|TRBV18
CASSPDTSGWSREQFF
TGTGCCAGCTCACCAGATACTAGCGGGTGGTCGCGTGAGCAGTTCTTC
>TRBD2|TRBJ2-7|-|TRBV7-3
CASSPSGSSYEQYF
TGTGCCAGCAGCCCTAGCGGGAGCTCCTACGAGCAGTACTTC
>TRBD1|TRBJ1-1|-|TRBV18
CASSPSALTGSTEAFF
TGTGCCAGCTCACCAAGCGCGTTGACAGGGAGCACTGAAGCTTTCTTT
>TRBD1|TRBJ2-4|-|TRBV30
CAWSPPRTGGQVAGGSIQYF
TGTGCCTGGAGTCCTCCCCGGACAGGGGGCCAGGTTGCGGGAGGTAGCATTCAGTACTTC
>-|TRBJ1-6|-|TRBV7-9
CASSDMPGLPNSPLHF
TGTGCCAGCAGCGATATGCCGGGACTTCCAAATTCACCCCTCCACTTT
>-|TRBJ2-2|-|TRBV2
CASSDYGTSNGGELFF
TGTGCCAGCAGTGACTACGGGACTTCAAACGGCGGGGAGCTGTTTTTT
>-|TRBJ1-1|once|TRBV5-1
CASSLGQRMNTEAFF
TGCGCCAGCAGCTTGGGACAGAGGATGAACACTGAAGCTTTCTTT
>-|TRBJ2-5|-|TRBV4-1
CASSQDYSGRETQYF
TGCGCCAGCAGCCAAGATTATTCGGGCCGAGAGACCCAGTACTTC
>-|TRBJ1-1|-|TRBV10-3
CAISESQLNTEAFF
TGTGCCATCAGTGAGAGCCAATTGAACACTGAAGCTTTCTTT
>-|TRBJ2-7|-|TRBV6-5
CASTNRDEQYF
TGTGCCAGCACCAACAGGGACGAGCAGTACTTC
>-|TRBJ1-2|-|TRBV28
CASSLLPGTMGGYTF
TGTGCCAGCAGTTTACTGCCCGGGACCATGGGTGGCTACACCTTC
>-|TRBJ2-3|-|TRBV28
CASSSPPGGRQYF
TGTGCCAGCAGTTCCCCCCCGGGGGGCAGGCAGTATTTT
>-|TRBJ1-2|-|TRBV20-1
CSAERSYGYTF
TGCAGTGCAGAGCGGAGTTATGGCTACACCTTC
>-|TRBJ2-1|-|TRBV25-1
CASSVHRLGEQFF
TGTGCCAGCAGTGTTCACAGGCTGGGTGAGCAGTTCTTC
>-|TRBJ1-6|-|TRBV27
CASSSGWGIYNSPLHF
TGTGCCAGCAGCTCGGGGTGGGGGATTTATAATTCACCCCTCCACTTT
>-|TRBJ2-3|once|TRBV4-1
CATRGTDTQYF
TGCGCCACCAGGGGCACAGATACGCAGTATTTT
>TRBD2|TRBJ2-1|-|TRBV4-3
CASSQYPGRLASNEQFF
TGCGCCAGCAGCCAATACCCCGGGAGGCTAGCGTCGAATGAGCAGTTCTTC
>-|TRBJ1-4|-|TRBV5-1
CASSPPGGDGEKLFF
TGCGCCAGCAGCCCCCCGGGAGGGGACGGTGAAAAACTGTTTTTT
>TRBD2|TRBJ2-1|-|TRBV11-3
CASSGREGQFGIHNEQFF
TGTGCCAGCTCTGGGCGGGAGGGCCAATTCGGGATCCACAATGAGCAGTTCTTC
>-|TRBJ2-7|-|TRBV24-1
CATRKSDSNSREQYF
TGTGCCACCAGGAAATCGGACAGCAACTCGAGGGAGCAGTACTTC
>-|TRBJ2-3|-|TRBV15
CATSRAGTGTDTQYF
TGTGCCACCAGCAGAGCCGGGACTGGGACAGATACGCAGTATTTT
>-|TRBJ1-1|-|TRBV5-4
CASSQASGMNTEAFF
TGTGCCAGCAGCCAAGCGTCGGGGATGAACACTGAAGCTTTCTTT
>-|TRBJ2-5|few|TRBV5-4
CASSLAGRREETQYF
TGTGCCAGCAGCTTGGCCGGGCGGAGAGAAGAGACCCAGTACTTC
>-|TRBJ2-1|-|TRBV12-3/TRBV12-4
CASSRRDEQFF
TGTGCCAGCAGTCGTCGGGATGAGCAGTTCTTC
>-|TRBJ1-2|once|TRBV2
CASEGTSYGYTF
TGTGCCAGCGAGGGGACGTCCTATGGCTACACCTTC
>-|TRBJ2-7|-|TRBV30
CAWSYARGPGGKYF
TGTGCCTGGAGTTACGCGCGGGGACCAGGTGGGAAGTACTTC
>TRBD2|TRBJ2-2|-|TRBV19
CASSTLGLAGTANTGELFF
TGTGCCAGTAGTACCTTGGGACTAGCGGGGACCGCGAACACCGGGGAGCTGTTTTTT
>-|TRBJ2-3|-|TRBV5-1
CASSLTDVPTDTQYF
TGCGCCAGCAGCTTGACAGACGTTCCCACAGATACGCAGTATTTT
>-|TRBJ1-5|-|TRBV6-5
CATHYSSGNQPQHF
TGTGCCACCCATTACAGCAGCGGCAATCAGCCCCAGCATTTT
>TRBD2|TRBJ2-3|-|TRBV11-2
CASSRPPGLAQPSTDTQYF
TGTGCCAGCAGCCGTCCCCCGGGACTAGCGCAACCTAGCACAGATACGCAGTATTTT
>-|TRBJ1-5|-|TRBV5-5
CASSPLGGASQPQHF
TGTGCCAGCAGCCCCCTGGGTGGGGCGTCTCAGCCCCAGCATTTT
>TRBD2|TRBJ2-5|once|TRBV7-6
CASSPLAGGAETQYF
TGTGCCAGCAGCCCTCTAGCGGGCGGGGCAGAGACCCAGTACTTC
>TRBD2|TRBJ2-7|-|TRBV2
CASSGRVEQYF
TGTGCCAGCTCCGGGAGGGTCGAGCAGTACTTC
>-|TRBJ1-5|-|TRBV7-9
CASSLSGRAGVYQPQHF
TGTGCCAGCAGCTTGTCGGGGAGGGCAGGGGTTTACCAGCCCCAGCATTTT
>-|TRBJ2-4|-|TRBV12-3/TRBV12-4
CASSLAGVNIQYF
TGTGCCAGCAGTTTAGCGGGAGTTAACATTCAGTACTTC
>TRBD1|TRBJ2-7|-|TRBV19
CASSIETGGSYEQYF
TGTGCCAGTAGTATAGAGACAGGGGGCTCCTACGAGCAGTACTTC
>-|TRBJ2-1|few|TRBV3-1/TRBV3-2
CASSQGVAENEQFF
TGTGCCAGCAGCCAGGGGGTGGCGGAGAACGAGCAGTTCTTC
>TRBD2|TRBJ2-1|-|TRBV5-1
CASSWGTSGTDEQFF
TGCGCCAGCAGCTGGGGGACTAGCGGGACTGATGAGCAGTTCTTC
>-|TRBJ1-1|-|TRBV19
CASSWAHTEAFF
TGTGCCAGTAGCTGGGCCCACACTGAAGCTTTCTTT
>-|TRBJ2-7|-|TRBV9
CASSVAGSYEQYF
TGTGCCAGCAGCGTTGCGGGATCCTACGAGCAGTACTTC
>-|TRBJ2-3|-|TRBV27
CASSPSPTDTQYF
TGTGCCAGCAGCCCCTCCCCCACAGATACGCAGTATTTT
>-|TRBJ2-2|-|TRBV5-4
CASSLVGMNTGELFF
TGTGCCAGCAGCTTGGTAGGGATGAACACCGGGGAGCTGTTTTTT
>TRBD2|TRBJ2-5|-|TRBV3-1/TRBV3-2
CASSPGTSGSRETQYF
TGTGCCAGCAGCCCAGGGACTAGCGGGAGTCGAGAGACCCAGTACTTC
>-|TRBJ1-1|-|TRBV9
CASSVAQEGTEAFF
TGTGCCAGCAGCGTAGCCCAGGAGGGCACTGAAGCTTTCTTT
>-|TRBJ2-1|-|TRBV7-8
CASSFTGTLYNEQFF
TGTGCCAGCAGCTTTACCGGGACGTTATACAATGAGCAGTTCTTC
>TRBD1|TRBJ2-1|-|TRBV5-1
CASRQGQFLNEQFF
TGCGCCAGCCGCCAGGGACAGTTCTTAAATGAGCAGTTCTTC
>-|TRBJ1-5|-|TRBV6-5
CASSITGSFPQHF
TGTGCCAGCAGCATCACGGGCAGTTTCCCCCAGCATTTT
>-|TRBJ1-2|-|TRBV11-2
CASSFDWNAYGYTF
TGTGCCAGCAGCTTCGACTGGAATGCGTATGGCTACACCTTC
>TRBD1|TRBJ2-2|once|TRBV28
CASERGQGAAGELFF
TGTGCCAGCGAGAGAGGACAGGGGGCAGCCGGGGAGCTGTTTTTT
>TRBD2|TRBJ2-7|-|TRBV6-5
CAINSGSSYEQYF
TGTGCCATCAACAGCGGGAGCTCCTACGAGCAGTACTTC
>TRBD1|TRBJ1-1|-|TRBV11-3
CASSLRTGDTEAFF
TGTGCCAGCAGCTTACGGACAGGGGACACTGAAGCTTTCTTT